The clone carrying this TCR beta chain was observed a handful of times. As yet, its antigen is unknown. The sample belongs to a study of cytomegalovirus exposure and HLA in healthy donors. Study-wide results and caveats: Near-uniform donor sequencing depth was presumed by presence/absence analyses.

Primers for the PCR totalled 60 Vbeta and 13 Jbeta. Here immunoSEQ multiplex PCR was the method, and the copy in TCRdb shows in-frame clones only, minus some. Among roughly 230,000 clones listed, around 80% were seen once. The CDR3 is made up of 12 amino acids. From germline, CDR1 is SNHLY and CDR2 FYNNEI. Trimming pared 0 bases from V and 5 bases from J, leaving 4 bases between. The TCR was taken from a boy aged 5 to 17 in good health and CMV-seronegative. Sequenced input: PBMCs. V usage is TRBV2 and J usage is TRBJ1-2; D ambiguous. CDR3 nucleotide sequence: TGTGCCAGCAGTGAAGCAGAGTATGGCTACACCTTC. Amino acid sequence: CASSEAEYGYTF.